The clone carrying this TCR beta chain was counted once. Profiling relied on immunoSEQ multiplex PCR, and the TCRdb table lists in-frame clones only, not all of them. The table records tens of thousands of clones, 90% of them present only once. The record originates from a study of control samples from healthy donors and cancer patients. The V and J ends lost 3 bases and 1 base respectively, with 25 bases between them. The CDR3 length is 20 residues. Germline V gives CDR1 SGHVS, CDR2 FNYEAQ. This TCR came from a man aged 55 to 70 with colorectal cancer. The sample comprised PBMCs. This sequence joins TRBV7-6 and TRBJ2-1; D is ambiguous. The CDR3 DNA reads TGTGCCAGCAGCTTTATCCCCTCGGTCCCGGGTTCTGGATCCTACAATGAGCAGTTCTTC. It codes for CASSFIPSVPGSGSYNEQFF. The whole variable domain, remainder taken from reference TRBV7-6 and TRBJ2-1, is GAGVSQSPRYKVTKRGQDVALRCDPISGHVSLYWYRQALGQGPEFLTYFNYEAQQDKSGLPNDRFSAERPEGSISTLTIQRTEQRDSAMYRCASSFIPSVPGSGSYNEQFFGPGTRLTVL.